These T cell receptor beta chains were read from a single sample in a study of cytomegalovirus exposure and HLA in healthy donors. Sequencing was performed with immunoSEQ multiplex PCR; in TCRdb, only in-frame clones are kept and a portion is missing. The sample yields about 360,000 clones, 86% seen once. The sample comprised PBMCs. The receptors originated from a woman between 18 and 29 years old in good health and CMV-seronegative. Both conserved end residues are trimmed from each CDR3. The order of the fields is J gene, V gene, CDR3 protein.

TRBJ2-3	TRBV18	ASSPWTSGTTDTQY
TRBJ1-2	TRBV2	ASQVEDGYT
TRBJ2-7	TRBV7-9	ASSPRTSWNEQY
TRBJ1-4	TRBV27	ASSSRREGFNEKLF
TRBJ2-1	TRBV9	ASSPGLAGVHEQF
TRBJ2-2	TRBV28	ASIGGTNTGELF
TRBJ2-1	TRBV27	ASRTYYNEQF
TRBJ2-1	TRBV2	ASRPRGGEQF
TRBJ2-7	TRBV4-2	ASSQETGTGGYEQY
TRBJ1-2	TRBV12-5	ASGPDSNYGYT
TRBJ2-7	TRBV11-2	ASSPSTMGRGPYEQY
TRBJ2-7	TRBV19	ASSTRTAGNYEQY
TRBJ1-1	TRBV10-1	ASSDGAGGTEAF
TRBJ2-7	TRBV5-1	ASSQAWTGDYEQY
TRBJ2-2	TRBV2	ASRERGPTGELF